One and the same sample provided the 26 T cell receptor beta chains below, sequenced in a study of control samples from healthy donors and cancer patients. Sequencing used immunoSEQ multiplex PCR; TCRdb keeps in-frame clones, though not all of them. The table lists just over 90,000 clones, about 86% of them singletons. The sample was blood. Every receptor here comes from a woman aged 50 to 65 in good health.

The rearrangement joins TRBV25-1 to TRBJ1-1; TRBD1 matches at 8 bases. The CDR3 consists of 14 residues. Germline V CDR1 and CDR2: MGHDK, SYGVNS. With V trimmed by 4 bases and J by 4 bases, 5 bases remained unmatched. The CDR3 DNA follows: TGTGCCAGCAGTGGACAGGGGAGGGGCACTGAAGCTTTCTTT. This codes for CASSGQGRGTEAFF.

V usage is TRBV27 and J usage is TRBJ1-2; weak D call: TRBD1 (6 bases). Trimming took 4 bases from V and 1 from J, leaving 10 bases between them. The CDR3 consists of 14 residues. Germline V CDR1 and CDR2: MNHEY, SMNVEV (reference sequence). For the CDR3, the DNA is TGTGCCAGCAGTTCACAGGGACTTAACTATGGCTACACCTTC. Its protein product is CASSSQGLNYGYTF.

The genes are TRBV28 and TRBJ2-7; D is perhaps TRBD1 or TRBD2 (7 bases each). The V gene's germline CDR1 is MDHEN and CDR2 SYDVKM. This CDR3 is 13 amino acids long. Deletions cut 6 bases from V and 4 bases from J, with 13 bases between. The CDR3 loop reads CASRSGGEYEQYF. DNA for the CDR3: TGTGCCAGCAGGTCAGGGGGGGAGTACGAGCAGTACTTC.

The CDR3: CAPRHGETQYF. The CDR3 DNA reads TGTGCCCCCCGCCACGGAGAGACCCAGTACTTC. J is TRBJ2-5 and V is TRBV3-1 (or the pseudogene TRBV3-2); the D is unclear. CDR1 is LGHDT, CDR2 YNNKEL, per germline (reference sequence). Trimming stripped 11 bases from V and 4 bases from J, with 11 bases between. The CDR3 loop spans 11 amino acids.

The chain uses TRBV7-2 and TRBJ2-3; a possible D gene is TRBD1 (5 bases). The germline V and J ends were trimmed by 4 bases and 0 bases, with 11 bases remaining between them. Germline V gene lookup returns CDR1 SGHTA and CDR2 FQGNSA. This CDR3 comprises 15 residues. Here the CDR3 DNA reads TGTGCCAGCAGCTCGACAGAGCCTAGCACAGATACGCAGTATTTT. Its translation is CASSSTEPSTDTQYF.

The chain links TRBV6-5 to TRBJ1-6; possibly TRBD1 for D (6 bases). This CDR3 is built from 16 residues. CDR1 MNHEY and CDR2 SVGAGI come from the germline V gene. V gave up 0 bases and J gave up 6 bases, with 12 bases separating them. The CDR3 is CASSYSAGESNSPLHF. The CDR3, as DNA: TGTGCCAGCAGTTACTCGGCAGGGGAATCTAATTCACCCCTCCACTTT.

A few counts support this clone. This sequence joins TRBV19 and TRBJ1-3; possible D gene TRBD1, 6 bases. The CDR3 totals 14 residues. Germline V gene lookup returns CDR1 LNHDA and CDR2 SQIVND (reference sequence). The germline V and J ends were trimmed by 5 bases and 1 base, with 9 bases remaining between them. CDR3 bases: TGTGCCAGTAGTTCACAGGGATCTGGAAACACCATATATTTT. Translated: CASSSQGSGNTIYF.

V gene TRBV6-5 combines with J gene TRBJ1-6, with a weak D call TRBD1 (6 bases). Germline CDR1 is MNHEY and CDR2 is SVGAGI. V lost 2 bases to trimming and J lost 7 bases, with 9 bases between them. This CDR3 contains 14 residues. The CDR3 bases are TGTGCCAGCAGTTACAACAGGGAGAATTCACCCCTCCACTTT. The encoded protein is CASSYNRENSPLHF.

The chain uses TRBV14 and TRBJ1-2, with no clear D. Germline CDR1 SGHDN, CDR2 FVKESK. V lost 3 bases to trimming and J lost 0 bases, with 5 bases between them. The CDR3 consists of 13 residues. As DNA, the CDR3 is TGTGCCAGCAGCCAGTTTCCTAACTATGGCTACACCTTC. It encodes CASSQFPNYGYTF.

The chain employs TRBV6-5 and TRBJ2-7; 11 positions agree with TRBD2. There are 14 residues in the CDR3. Trimming took 6 bases from V and 0 from J; bases not matched to a gene: 1. Per the germline V gene, CDR1 is MNHEY and CDR2 is SVGAGI. The CDR3 nucleotides are TGTGCCAGCAGGACTAGCGGGAACTCCTACGAGCAGTACTTC. Translating it yields CASRTSGNSYEQYF.

V is TRBV11-3 and J is TRBJ2-3; 8 nucleotides align to TRBD1. This CDR3 comprises 17 residues. CDR1 and CDR2 (germline): SGHNT, YENEEA. V shed 1 base and J 1 base; nucleotides not matched to a gene: 7. CDR3 region: CASSLALQGGRTDTQYF. The CDR3 DNA follows: TGTGCCAGCAGCTTAGCCCTACAGGGGGGCCGCACAGATACGCAGTATTTT.

This clone counts as medium-sized (0.01 to 0.1%). The chain combines TRBV19 with TRBJ1-2; no definite D call. This CDR3 spans 13 amino acids. Germline CDR1 and CDR2: LNHDA and SQIVND (reference sequence). V was trimmed by 7 bases and J by 3 bases, leaving 12 bases between them. This chain's CDR3 is CASTPRKDYGYTF. The CDR3 region has the DNA TGTGCCAGTACTCCCAGGAAGGACTATGGCTACACCTTC. Full variable domain (missing parts from reference TRBV19 and TRBJ1-2): DGGITQSPKYLFRKEGQNVTLSCEQNLNHDAMYWYRQDPGQGLRLIYYSQIVNDFQKGDIAEGYSVSREKKESFPLTVTSAQKNPTAFYLCASTPRKDYGYTFGSGTRLTVV.

The chain combines TRBV9 with TRBJ2-7; maybe TRBD2 (5 bases). V was pared by 0 bases and J by 2 bases, with 9 bases between. The CDR3 spans 14 residues. Per the germline V gene, CDR1 is SGDLS and CDR2 is YYNGEE. The CDR3 DNA reads TGTGCCAGCAGCGTAGGTGGAGGAACCTACGAGCAGTACTTC. This gives the protein CASSVGGGTYEQYF.

The genes are TRBV6-2 or TRBV6-3 and TRBJ1-1; maybe TRBD1 (5 bases). The CDR3 contains 17 residues. Trimming left V 2 bases short and J 8 bases short, with 24 bases between. CDR1 MNHEY and CDR2 SVGEGT come from the germline V gene. CDR3 sequence (DNA): TGTGCCAGCAGTTACCCGCCGGGACGGAACATAAGATTGGAAGCTTTCTTT. Translation: CASSYPPGRNIRLEAFF.

The chain combines TRBV29-1 with TRBJ1-2; no clear D gene. Germline CDR1 and CDR2: SQVTM and ANQGSEA. There are 14 residues in the CDR3. Trimming cost V 6 bases and J 7 bases, with 21 bases left between them. The CDR3 loop is CSVDLTGQVGGYTF. For the CDR3, the DNA is TGCAGCGTGGACCTAACTGGGCAGGTCGGTGGCTACACCTTC.

This sequence joins TRBV19 and TRBJ2-7; D gene unclear. The CDR3 covers 14 residues. Germline V gene sequence: CDR1 LNHDA, CDR2 SQIVND (reference sequence). V shed 5 bases and J shed 9 bases, with 20 bases lying between them. CDR3: CASSESRSSIGQYF. As DNA, the CDR3 is TGTGCCAGTAGTGAATCACGTTCTTCAATTGGGCAGTACTTC.

The chain has TRBV5-1 and TRBJ2-1; 8 positions match TRBD2. There are 17 residues in the CDR3. Trimming at V came to 3 bases and at J to 1 base, leaving 9 bases not matched to a gene. The V gene's germline CDR1 is SGHRS and CDR2 YFSETQ. This CDR3 is CASSSTLSGDSYNEQFF. The CDR3, as DNA: TGCGCCAGCAGCTCAACGCTTAGCGGGGATTCCTACAATGAGCAGTTCTTC.

The chain carries TRBV11-3 and TRBJ2-7; D uncertain. The CDR3 sequence is 14 residues long. Germline V gene sequence: CDR1 SGHNT, CDR2 YENEEA. The ends were cut back, 1 base at V and 4 bases at J, with 11 bases in the middle. CDR3 sequence: CASSLAWSKYEQYF. The DNA of the CDR3 is TGTGCCAGCAGCTTAGCCTGGTCTAAATACGAGCAGTACTTC.

The J gene is TRBJ2-3, the V gene TRBV2; D gene ambiguous. The CDR3 length is 13 residues. The germline gives CDR1 SNHLY, CDR2 FYNNEI. V dropped 2 bases and J dropped 3 bases, with 6 bases sitting between them. CDR3 nucleotide sequence: TGTGCCAGCAGTGAATGGCAGACAGATACGCAGTATTTT. The encoded protein is CASSEWQTDTQYF.

The chain combines TRBV29-1 with TRBJ1-4, with TRBD1 identical over 8 bases. Unmatched junction bases numbered 7, after V lost 7 bases and J lost 6 bases. Germline V gene data show CDR1 as SQVTM and CDR2 as ANQGSEA. This CDR3 has 13 amino acids. CDR3 nucleotide sequence: TGCAGCGCCCGGACAGGGCGGCATGAAAAACTGTTTTTT. Translated, it gives CSARTGRHEKLFF. Full variable domain (rest looked up from reference TRBV29-1 and TRBJ1-4): SAVISQKPSRDICQRGTSLTIQCQVDSQVTMMFWYRQQPGQSLTLIATANQGSEATYESGFVIDKFPISRPNLTFSTLTVSNMSPEDSSIYLCSARTGRHEKLFFGSGTQLSVL.

The chain links TRBV4-3 to TRBJ2-1; D gene uncertain. The germline CDR1 and CDR2 sequences are LGHNA and YSLEER. V lost 1 base and J lost 8, with 9 bases in between. The CDR3 covers 13 residues. The CDR3 here is CASSQAKVDEQFF. In DNA, the CDR3 is TGCGCCAGCAGCCAAGCAAAGGTGGATGAGCAGTTCTTC.

CDR3 DNA sequence: TGTGCCAGCAGTCGCACGGCGGGGGCGTACTACGAGCAGTACTTC. Translating gives CASSRTAGAYYEQYF. The chain employs TRBV6-2 or TRBV6-3 and TRBJ2-7, with D possibly matching TRBD2 (7 bases). Deletions cut 5 bases from V and 3 bases from J, with 17 bases between. Germline values: CDR1 MNHEY, CDR2 SVGEGT. This CDR3 spans 15 amino acids.

The chain is built from TRBV5-1 and TRBJ1-2, with 7 bases fitting TRBD1. V lost 0 bases and J lost 2; bases outside the gene matches: 10. The CDR3 loop spans 17 amino acids. From germline, CDR1 is SGHRS and CDR2 YFSETQ. The CDR3 sequence is CASSLGQGAWSNYGYTF. In DNA form, the CDR3 reads TGCGCCAGCAGCTTGGGACAGGGTGCGTGGTCCAACTATGGCTACACCTTC.

The V gene is TRBV6-4, the J gene TRBJ1-2, with D possibly being TRBD1 (6 bases). The V end lost 8 bases, the J end lost 8 bases, and 15 bases lay between the germline ends. This CDR3 has 12 residues. Germline CDR1 is MRHNA and CDR2 is SNTAGT. The CDR3 is CASEAPQGGYTF. In DNA form, the CDR3 reads TGTGCCAGCGAAGCTCCCCAGGGGGGCTACACCTTC.

The rearrangement links TRBV5-4 to TRBJ1-2; D is ambiguous. The CDR3 has 13 amino acids. CDR1 SGHNT and CDR2 YYREEE come from the germline V gene (reference sequence). Trimming cost V 0 bases and J 8 bases, with 11 bases left between them. Here the CDR3 DNA reads TGTGCCAGCAGCTTGGACGGGGAGGGCGGCTACACCTTC. As protein: CASSLDGEGGYTF.

The chain carries TRBV19 and TRBJ1-1; D is unresolved. Germline loops: CDR1 LNHDA, CDR2 SQIVND (reference sequence). Trimming took 3 bases from V and 2 from J, leaving 7 bases between them. The CDR3 loop spans 13 amino acids. The CDR3 DNA reads TGTGCCAGTAGTATTCGCGGTAACACTGAAGCTTTCTTT. This sequence encodes CASSIRGNTEAFF. Full variable domain (remainder filled in from reference TRBV19 and TRBJ1-1): DGGITQSPKYLFRKEGQNVTLSCEQNLNHDAMYWYRQDPGQGLRLIYYSQIVNDFQKGDIAEGYSVSREKKESFPLTVTSAQKNPTAFYLCASSIRGNTEAFFGQGTRLTVV.